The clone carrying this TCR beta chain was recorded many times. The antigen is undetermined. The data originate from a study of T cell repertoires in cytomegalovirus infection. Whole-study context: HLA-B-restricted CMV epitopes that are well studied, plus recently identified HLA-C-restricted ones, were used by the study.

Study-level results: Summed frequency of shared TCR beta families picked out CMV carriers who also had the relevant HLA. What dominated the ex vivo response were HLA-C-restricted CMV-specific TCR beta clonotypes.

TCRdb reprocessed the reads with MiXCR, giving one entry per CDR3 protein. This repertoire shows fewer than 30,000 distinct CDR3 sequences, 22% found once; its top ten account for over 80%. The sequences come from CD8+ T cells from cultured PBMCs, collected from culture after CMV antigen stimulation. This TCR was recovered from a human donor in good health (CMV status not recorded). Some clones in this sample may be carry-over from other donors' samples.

CDR3 DNA: TGTGCCAGCAGCCCGAAGGGTAGGGACACTGAAGCTTTCTTT. Protein: CASSPKGRDTEAFF. The rearrangement links TRBV7-9 to TRBJ1-1; no clear D gene. The V end lost 5 bases, the J end lost 3 bases, and 13 bases lay between the germline ends. There are 14 residues in the CDR3. Germline V CDR1 and CDR2: SEHNR, FQNEAQ (reference sequence).